The T cell receptor beta chain described here comes from a study of technical replicates of blood from several donors. Germline V gene lookup returns CDR1 LNHDA and CDR2 SQIVND (reference sequence). The V and J ends lost 6 bases and 10 bases respectively, with 7 bases between them. This CDR3 is built from 10 residues. Only in-frame clones appear in the TCRdb table, and some are missing; sequencing was by immunoSEQ multiplex PCR. Of approximately 100,000 clones in the sample, under 96% were seen once. The sample taken for sequencing was T cells isolated from PBMCs. This sequence originates from a human donor in good health. V gene TRBV19 combines with J gene TRBJ2-1, with D uncertain. The CDR3 here is CASRGSEQFF. The CDR3 DNA follows: TGTGCCAGTAGGGGTAGCGAGCAGTTCTTC.